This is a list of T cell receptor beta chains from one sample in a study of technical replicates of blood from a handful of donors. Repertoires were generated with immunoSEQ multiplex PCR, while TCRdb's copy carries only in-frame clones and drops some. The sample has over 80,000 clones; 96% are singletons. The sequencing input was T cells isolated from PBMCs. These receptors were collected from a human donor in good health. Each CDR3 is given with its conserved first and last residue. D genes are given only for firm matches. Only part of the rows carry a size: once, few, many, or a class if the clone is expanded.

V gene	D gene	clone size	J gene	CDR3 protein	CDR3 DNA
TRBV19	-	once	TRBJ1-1	CASSIPGAWGTEAFF	TGTGCCAGTAGTATACCAGGGGCTTGGGGTACTGAAGCTTTCTTT
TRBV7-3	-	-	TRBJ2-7	CASSLRATESYEQYF	TGTGCCAGCAGCTTAAGGGCGACAGAATCCTACGAGCAGTACTTC
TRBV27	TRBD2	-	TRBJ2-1	CASSTLADLYNEQFF	TGTGCCAGCAGTACCCTAGCGGACCTTTACAATGAGCAGTTCTTC
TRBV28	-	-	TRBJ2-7	CASTSQTYEQYF	TGTGCCAGCACCTCTCAGACCTACGAGCAGTACTTC
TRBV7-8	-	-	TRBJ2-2	CASSSTNTGELFF	TGTGCCAGCAGCTCCACGAACACCGGGGAGCTGTTTTTT
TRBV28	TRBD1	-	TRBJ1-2	CASRTSGTGNYGYTF	TGTGCCAGCAGGACCTCAGGGACAGGAAACTATGGCTACACCTTC
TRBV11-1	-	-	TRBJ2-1	CASTHSAAYNEQFF	TGTGCCAGCACCCATAGCGCTGCCTACAATGAGCAGTTCTTC
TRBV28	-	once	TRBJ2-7	CASTFTQYYEQYF	TGTGCCAGCACTTTTACACAATATTACGAGCAGTACTTC
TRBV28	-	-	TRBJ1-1	CASILAGFTEAFF	TGTGCCAGCATCTTAGCGGGCTTCACTGAAGCTTTCTTT
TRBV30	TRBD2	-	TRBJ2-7	CAWSNTLAGGPAYEQYF	TGTGCCTGGAGTAACACCCTAGCGGGAGGGCCAGCCTACGAGCAGTACTTC